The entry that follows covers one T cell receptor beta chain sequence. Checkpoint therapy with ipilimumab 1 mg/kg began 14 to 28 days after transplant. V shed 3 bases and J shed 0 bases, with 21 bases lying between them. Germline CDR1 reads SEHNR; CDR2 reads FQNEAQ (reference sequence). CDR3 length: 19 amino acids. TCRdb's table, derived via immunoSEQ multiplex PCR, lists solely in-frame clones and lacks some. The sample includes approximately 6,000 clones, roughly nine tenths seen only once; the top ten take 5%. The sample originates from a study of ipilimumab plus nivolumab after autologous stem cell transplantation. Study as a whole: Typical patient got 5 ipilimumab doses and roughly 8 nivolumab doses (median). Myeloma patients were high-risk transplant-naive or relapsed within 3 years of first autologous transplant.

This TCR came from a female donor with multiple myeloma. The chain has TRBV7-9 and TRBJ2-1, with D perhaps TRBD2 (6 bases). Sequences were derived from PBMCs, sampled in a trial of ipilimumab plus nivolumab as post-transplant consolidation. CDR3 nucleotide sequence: TGTGCCAGCAGCTTCCGGACTACACAACGGCCTAGCTCCTACAATGAGCAGTTCTTC. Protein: CASSFRTTQRPSSYNEQFF.